Following are 15 T cell receptor beta chains from one sample sequenced in a study of tumor and adjacent non-tumor tissue in lung cancer. The library came from three nested PCR rounds adapted from ARM-PCR protocols. A single record per CDR3 protein comes from TCRdb applying MiXCR to the multiplex PCR reads. This table has 60,000 to 90,000 distinct CDR3 sequences, 60% to 85% appearing once. RNA was extracted from bulk tissue without any cell sorting. The specimen was lung tumor tissue. The source of these receptors is a woman between 45 and 60 years old with non-small cell lung cancer.

Of note for this clonotype: The missing conserved phenylalanine or tryptophan at the end of this CDR3 makes a read error likely. V is TRBV4-2 and J is TRBJ2-2; TRBD2 is a possible D gene (5 bases). The CDR3 totals 18 residues. CDR1 and CDR2 from the germline V gene are LGHNA and YNFKEQ. The germline V and J ends were trimmed by 0 bases and 5 bases, with 19 bases remaining between them. The CDR3 sequence is CASSQERVARLKTGELFI. The CDR3, as DNA: TGTGCCAGCAGCCAAGAGAGGGTAGCGCGATTGAAAACCGGGGAGCTGTTTATT.

This clonotype was recorded at least ten times. The rearrangement links TRBV28 to TRBJ1-1; D uncertain. The CDR3 is made up of 13 amino acids. The V gene lost 1 base and the J gene lost 5 bases, with 8 bases spanning the gap. CDR1 is MDHEN and CDR2 is SYDVKM in the germline V gene. The CDR3 DNA follows: TGTGCCAGCAGTTTATCGGTAGGAACTGAAGCTTTCTTT. Its protein is CASSLSVGTEAFF. The full variable domain, completed using reference TRBV28 and TRBJ1-1, is DVKVTQSSRYLVKRTGEKVFLECVQDMDHENMFWYRQDPGLGLRLIYFSYDVKMKEKGDIPEGYSVSREKKERFSLILESASTNQTSMYLCASSLSVGTEAFFGQGTRLTVV.

With respect to this clonotype: Because it lacks the conserved phenylalanine or tryptophan at the end, this CDR3 is likely a read error. No DNA is shown, since the ends of the CDR3 on it are uncertain; the CDR3 is the one TCRdb lists. The gene calls are TRBV11-2 and TRBJ2-1. Germline V gives CDR1 SGHAT, CDR2 FQNNGV. Including both end residues, the CDR3 is 14 amino acids long. The CDR3: CASSVGSADNERFI.

Comments on this clonotype: Because the CDR3 is missing its conserved closing phenylalanine or tryptophan, this is likely a read error. The rearrangement links TRBV10-3 to TRBJ2-7, with D perhaps matching TRBD1 (6 bases). The CDR3 runs 13 residues. Germline assignment: CDR1 ENHRY and CDR2 SYGVKD. V was clipped by 8 bases and J by 6 bases, with 17 bases between them. CDR3 DNA sequence: TGTGCCATCGAGGGGGTACCCTACTCCGAGCAGTACGCT. It specifies CAIEGVPYSEQYA.

This clonotype came up a few times. Relative to the germline gene, one junction end is altered; a read error may explain this. The V and J genes are TRBV4-1 and TRBJ1-5; D uncertain. The CDR3 is made up of 15 amino acids. Germline V lookup: CDR1 MGHRA, CDR2 YSYEKL. The CDR3 DNA is TGTGCCAGCAGCCAAGACGGCGCAGCCAATCAGCCCCAGCATTTT. Translating gives CASSQDGAANQPQHF.

This clonotype was seen a few times. An end of the junction does not agree with germline; a read error may underlie this. The rearrangement joins TRBV11-2 to TRBJ1-5; D remains ambiguous. CDR1 and CDR2 (germline): SGHAT, FQNNGV. The CDR3 is 15 residues long. CDR3 amino acids: CARSFGGLSNQPQHF. The CDR3 nucleotides read TGTGCCCGCAGCTTTGGTGGATTGAGCAATCAACCCCAGCATTTT. Full variable domain (rest looked up from reference TRBV11-2 and TRBJ1-5): EAGVAQSPRYKIIEKRQSVAFWCNPISGHATLYWYQQILGQGPKLLIQFQNNGVVDDSQLPKDRFSAERLKGVDSTLKIQPAKLEDSAVYLCARSFGGLSNQPQHFGDGTRLSIL.

By share of the sample, this clonotype is medium-sized. This rearrangement joins TRBV13 to TRBJ2-2, with D possibly called TRBD1 or TRBD2 (5 bases each). Germline loops: CDR1 PRHDT, CDR2 FYEKMQ (reference sequence). CDR3 length equals 14 residues. Trimming took 5 bases from V and 4 from J, leaving 11 bases between them. The CDR3 region has the DNA TGTGCCAGCAGCAACCGGGACCTCACCGGGGAGCTGTTTTTT. Translation: CASSNRDLTGELFF.

The genes are TRBV6-1 and TRBJ2-3; TRBD1 matches 9 bases. Germline-derived CDR1 and CDR2 are MNHNS and SASEGT. The trim removed 4 bases at V and 15 bases at J, leaving 14 bases unmatched. The length of the CDR3 is 14 residues. CDR3 sequence (DNA): TGTGCCAGCAGTGGCACAGGGGGCCGTGATAGGCAATATTTT. It is translated as CASSGTGGRDRQYF.

Comment on this clonotype: A much bigger clone sits one base away, suggesting this may be a read error. V gene TRBV7-9 combines with J gene TRBJ2-1; D is ambiguous. Germline CDR1 is SEHNR and CDR2 is FQNEAQ (reference sequence). This CDR3 has 14 residues. The CDR3 region is CASSPSAAYDEQFF. The CDR3 DNA sequence: TGTGCCAGCAGCCCCTCGGCGGCCTACGATGAGCAGTTCTTC.

The gene calls are TRBV6-1 and TRBJ1-1; D not certain. This CDR3 has 13 amino acids. CDR1 is MNHNS and CDR2 is SASEGT in the germline V gene. CDR3 bases: TGTGCGTGCAGTGAATGGGCAGTGGCGGAAGCTTTCTTT. Its translation is CACSEWAVAEAFF.

The chain has TRBV10-1 and TRBJ2-7; D is uncertain. CDR3 size: 13 residues. Germline CDR1 WNHNN, CDR2 SYGVQD (reference sequence). V lost 11 bases and J lost 3, with 17 bases in between. In nucleotides, the CDR3 is TGCGCCGGCATTGAGTCTGGTCTCTACGAGCAGTACTTC. As protein: CAGIESGLYEQYF.

Regarding this clonotype: In this CDR3 the conserved last residue, phenylalanine or tryptophan, is missing, so a read error is likely. The DNA is omitted, as the CDR3 cannot be located on it reliably, and the CDR3 follows TCRdb's listing. The rearrangement uses TRBV29-1 and TRBJ1-2; the table gives TRBD1 as D, unverified against the DNA. Germline V gene lookup returns CDR1 SQVTM and CDR2 ANQGSEA. The CDR3 is 14 amino acids in total, end residues counted. This chain's CDR3 is CSVNSGARGYDYIL.

With respect to this clonotype: Possible read error: a much larger clone is one base away. This rearrangement joins TRBV7-2 to TRBJ2-7; weak D call: TRBD2 (5 bases). The CDR3 runs to 12 residues. Germline CDR1 and CDR2: SGHTA and FQGNSA. CDR3 in amino acids: CARSFGLYEQYF. In nucleotides, the CDR3 is TGTGCCAGGAGCTTCGGACTTTACGAGCAGTACTTC.

Remarks on this clonotype: The junction differs from germline at one of its ends, possibly a read error. The J gene is TRBJ2-1, the V gene TRBV6-4; TRBD2 agrees at 7 bases. Germline values: CDR1 MRHNA, CDR2 SNTAGT. This CDR3 is built from 13 residues. The CDR3 region is CVSSVRETNEQFF. The CDR3 nucleotides are TGTGTCAGCAGCGTGCGGGAGACAAATGAGCAGTTCTTC.

Details on this clonotype: Relative to the germline gene, one junction end is altered; a read error may explain this. This chain joins TRBV4-2 and TRBJ2-1, with 8 bases identical to TRBD2. Germline CDR1 reads LGHNA; CDR2 reads YNFKEQ. CDR3 length: 16 amino acids. CDR3: CASNQEETSVYNEQFF. The CDR3 nucleotides are TGTGCCAGCAACCAAGAAGAGACTAGCGTCTATAATGAGCAGTTCTTC.